The rows below give T cell receptor beta chains drawn from one sample of a study of blood T cell repertoires in COVID-19. Sequencing was performed with immunoSEQ multiplex PCR; in TCRdb, only in-frame clones are kept and a portion is missing. The table includes 270,000 or so clones, around 85% detected once. What was sequenced was peripheral blood. The receptors derive from a woman aged 25-40 years with COVID-19, enrolled during active disease. The CDR3 runs from the conserved cysteine through the conserved F or W. Fields, in order: clone size, J gene, D gene, V gene, CDR3 DNA, CDR3 protein. The D gene is left open where the match is weak. The size field is filled for only some rows; it gives once, few, many or a size class.

.,TRBJ2-5,TRBD2,TRBV4-1,TGCGCCAGCAGCCAGAGGGGGACTAGTGGGAAAGAGACCCAGTACTTC,CASSQRGTSGKETQYF
.,TRBJ2-5,.,TRBV5-1,TGCGCCAGCAGCTTTTTCGGGCAAGAGACCCAGTACTTC,CASSFFGQETQYF
.,TRBJ1-1,.,TRBV12-3/TRBV12-4,TGTGCCAGCAGTCCCAGGGACACTGAAGCTTTCTTT,CASSPRDTEAFF
.,TRBJ1-6,.,TRBV3-1/TRBV3-2,TGTGCCAGCAGCCATCTGTATAGCTCCTATAATTCACCCCTCCACTTT,CASSHLYSSYNSPLHF
.,TRBJ2-3,TRBD2,TRBV10-3,TGTGCCGCGCGAGGGGCGGGGGAGAGCACAGATACGCAGTATTTT,CAARGAGESTDTQYF
.,TRBJ2-2,.,TRBV18,TGTGCCAGCTCACAGGACAGCGTTCGCGGGGAGCTGTTTTTT,CASSQDSVRGELFF
.,TRBJ2-3,TRBD2,TRBV6-5,TGTGCCAGCAGCCAGACTAGCGGGGTCACAGATACGCAGTATTTT,CASSQTSGVTDTQYF
.,TRBJ2-5,TRBD2,TRBV9,TGTGCCAGCAGCGCGGGACTAGCGGGGGGAAAAGAGGACTTC,CASSAGLAGGKEDF
.,TRBJ2-1,.,TRBV7-8,TGTGCCAGCAGCGCCGGACAGAACAATGAGCAGTTCTTC,CASSAGQNNEQFF
few,TRBJ2-1,.,TRBV2,TGTGCCATGCAGCGTGCGAATGAGCAGTTCTTC,CAMQRANEQFF
.,TRBJ2-1,TRBD2,TRBV3-1/TRBV3-2,TGTGCCAGCAGCCAAGATATTGGAACTAGCGGTACTTGGGGGAATGAGCAGTTCTTC,CASSQDIGTSGTWGNEQFF
.,TRBJ1-4,TRBD1,TRBV5-1,TGCGCCAGCAGCTTGGGGGACAGAGCTAATGAAAAACTGTTTTTT,CASSLGDRANEKLFF
.,TRBJ1-2,.,TRBV19,TGTGCCAGTAGGGACACAACTAACTATGGCTACACCTTC,CASRDTTNYGYTF
.,TRBJ1-4,.,TRBV5-1,TGCGCCAGCAGCTTAGACATCAATGAAAAACTGTTTTTT,CASSLDINEKLFF
.,TRBJ2-3,.,TRBV19,TGTGCCAGTAGTGTCTCAACAGGGTTTAGCACAGATACGCAGTATTTT,CASSVSTGFSTDTQYF
.,TRBJ2-2,.,TRBV5-4,TGTGCCAGCAGCTTCGGGGTGTTAACCCGGGAGCTGTTTTTT,CASSFGVLTRELFF
few,TRBJ1-6,.,TRBV28,TGTGCCAGCACGGGAGGAGAGGGCTATAATTCACCCCTCCACTTT,CASTGGEGYNSPLHF
.,TRBJ2-6,.,TRBV19,TGTGCCAGTCTACTGAGGGAATCTGGGGCCAACGTCCTGACTTTC,CASLLRESGANVLTF
once,TRBJ2-7,.,TRBV6-6,TGTGCCAGCACTCCCGACAGAACTGCCTACGAGCAGTACTTC,CASTPDRTAYEQYF